The T cell receptor beta chain under discussion was sequenced for a study of blood T cell repertoires in COVID-19. Trimming cost V 0 bases and J 7 bases; bases outside gene matches: 5. CDR1 and CDR2 (germline): SGHRS, YFSETQ. The CDR3 has 17 amino acids. Original analysis: Amplification of reference gene primers was used by the study to estimate nucleated cell counts. The protocol was immunoSEQ multiplex PCR, while the TCRdb copy is restricted to in-frame clones and leaves out a portion. V, J and clone size reflect that table, while D and trimming were determined from the DNA. The sample holds hundreds of thousands of clones, approximately 90% seen once.

The chain is built from TRBV5-1 and TRBJ2-4; 15 bases agree with TRBD2. This TCR was sampled from a man aged 60-69 years who had recovered from COVID-19. The sequenced material came from peripheral blood. DNA for the CDR3: TGCGCCAGCAGCTTGGACGGACTAGCGGGGGGGCCGAACATTCAGTACTTC. The encoded protein is CASSLDGLAGGPNIQYF.